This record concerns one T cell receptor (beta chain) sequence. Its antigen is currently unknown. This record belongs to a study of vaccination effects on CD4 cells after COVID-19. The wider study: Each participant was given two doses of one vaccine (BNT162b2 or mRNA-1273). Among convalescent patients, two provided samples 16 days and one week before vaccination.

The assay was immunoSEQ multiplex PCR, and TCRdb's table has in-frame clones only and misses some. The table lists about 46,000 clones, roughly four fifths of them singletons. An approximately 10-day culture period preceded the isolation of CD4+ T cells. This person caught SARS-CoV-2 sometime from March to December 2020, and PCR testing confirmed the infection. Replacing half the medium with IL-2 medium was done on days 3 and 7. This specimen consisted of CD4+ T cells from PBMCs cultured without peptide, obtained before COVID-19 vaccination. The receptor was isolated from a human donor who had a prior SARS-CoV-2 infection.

DNA for the CDR3: TGTGCCAGCACCCATTCCGGGGGGCTAGCGGGGCGAAGCTCCTACAATGAGCAGTTCTTC. Encoded protein: CASTHSGGLAGRSSYNEQFF. This sequence joins TRBV9 and TRBJ2-1; 9 bases match TRBD2. Losses at the gene ends were 6 bases for V and 0 bases for J; bases not matched to a gene: 19. Germline V gene lookup returns CDR1 SGDLS and CDR2 YYNGEE. This CDR3 region has 20 residues.